This T cell receptor (beta chain) was recorded in a study of lymphopenia after photon versus proton radiotherapy. Profiling relied on immunoSEQ multiplex PCR, and the TCRdb table lists in-frame clones only, not all of them. This repertoire shows approximately 80,000 clones, around 88% found once; its top ten account for roughly 1.4%. The CDR3 is 16 residues long. CDR1 and CDR2 (germline): SGHTA, FQGNSA. V was pared by 5 bases and J by 2 bases, with 4 bases of the junction left unmatched. Material: peripheral blood, obtained from a patient treated with proton-based radiotherapy. The chain couples TRBV7-2 to TRBJ2-2; 11 bases match TRBD2. This clonotype originated in a man in his 60s with pancreatic cancer. The CDR3 reads CASSTGTSGNTGELFF. The CDR3 coding sequence is TGTGCCAGCAGCACCGGGACTAGCGGTAACACCGGGGAGCTGTTTTTT.